The rows below give T cell receptor beta chains drawn from one sample of a study of T-cell reconstitution after alpha-beta-depleted transplantation in children. TCRdb re-called the PCR reads with MiXCR, one entry per CDR3 protein. The sample lists 120,000 to 150,000 distinct CDR3 sequences; around 10% were seen once. Sequencing was performed on PBMCs, mostly from graft donor cells, taken 180 days after TCRalphabeta/CD19-depleted stem cell transplant. Receptor source: a female patient between 2 and 15 years old who had a stem cell transplant for congenital amegakaryocytic thrombocytopenia, so the T cells may come from the graft donor. The CDR3 runs from the conserved cysteine through the conserved F or W. A D gene is named only where the DNA matches it firmly. Clone size is given for some rows only: seen once, a few or many times, or a class if the clone is expanded.

V: TRBV18
D: TRBD1
size: many
J: TRBJ2-1
DNA: TGTGCCAGCTCACCCAGGGACAGCTTTTACAATGAGCAGTTCTTC
CDR3: CASSPRDSFYNEQFF

V: TRBV7-2
D: NA
size: many
J: TRBJ2-5
DNA: TGTGCCAGCAGCTTGATACTAGTTTCCCAAGAGACCCAGTACTTC
CDR3: CASSLILVSQETQYF

V: TRBV19
D: NA
size: few
J: TRBJ2-2
DNA: TGTGCCAGTAGTATCGGACGGACCGGGGAGCTGTTTTTT
CDR3: CASSIGRTGELFF

V: TRBV6-2/TRBV6-3
D: NA
size: few
J: TRBJ2-2
DNA: TGTGCCAGCAATCCCCAGGGATACACCGGGGAGCTGTTTTTT
CDR3: CASNPQGYTGELFF

V: TRBV12-3/TRBV12-4
D: TRBD1
size: NA
J: TRBJ2-7
DNA: TGTGCCAGCAGTGTGGCCGCCAGGGGGCCCCCCTACGAGCAGTACTTC
CDR3: CASSVAARGPPYEQYF

V: TRBV3-1
D: NA
size: NA
J: TRBJ1-6
DNA: TGTGCCAGCAGCCAAGGGCGACCGGGAAATTCACCCCTCCACTTT
CDR3: CASSQGRPGNSPLHF

V: TRBV12-3/TRBV12-4
D: NA
size: few
J: TRBJ2-1
DNA: TGTGCCAGCAGCTCAGGCGGCGGCAACTACAATGAGCAGTTCTTC
CDR3: CASSSGGGNYNEQFF

V: TRBV7-2
D: NA
size: many
J: TRBJ2-4
DNA: TGTGCCAGCAGCCCCGGACTAGCCAAAAACATTCAGTACTTC
CDR3: CASSPGLAKNIQYF

V: TRBV12-3/TRBV12-4
D: TRBD2
size: many
J: TRBJ2-5
DNA: TGTGCCAGCAGTTTCTGGGCGGGAGAGCAAGAGACCCAGTACTTC
CDR3: CASSFWAGEQETQYF

V: TRBV11-2
D: NA
size: NA
J: TRBJ2-1
DNA: TGTGCCAGCAGCTTAGAGACGGCACTGACCAATGAGCAGTTCTTC
CDR3: CASSLETALTNEQFF

V: TRBV5-1
D: NA
size: many
J: TRBJ1-1
DNA: TGCGCCAGCAGCCTGGTTGGGGGAGGAAGCACTGAAGCTTTCTTT
CDR3: CASSLVGGGSTEAFF

V: TRBV12-3/TRBV12-4
D: NA
size: many
J: TRBJ1-2
DNA: TGTGCCAGCAGTTCCCCAGGACGGGCCTATGGCTACACCTTC
CDR3: CASSSPGRAYGYTF

V: TRBV6-5
D: NA
size: many
J: TRBJ1-5
DNA: TGTGCCAGCAGTCCCAGGGGCCAGCCCCAGCATTTT
CDR3: CASSPRGQPQHF

V: TRBV5-1
D: NA
size: many
J: TRBJ2-7
DNA: TGCGCCAGCAGCTTGGAGTCCAGGTCCATCCACGAGCAGTACTTC
CDR3: CASSLESRSIHEQYF

V: TRBV12-3/TRBV12-4
D: NA
size: NA
J: TRBJ1-2
DNA: TGTGCCAGCAGTTCCGGGCCGGGATATGGCTACACCTTC
CDR3: CASSSGPGYGYTF

V: TRBV20-1
D: NA
size: many
J: TRBJ2-5
DNA: TGCAGTGCTTTCAAGGGAGAGACCCAGTACTTC
CDR3: CSAFKGETQYF

V: TRBV5-1
D: TRBD2
size: NA
J: TRBJ2-1
DNA: TGCGCCAGCAGCTTGAAATTCCGGGCTAGCGGGCCCCCCTCCCTACAATGGGAGCAGTTCTTC
CDR3: CASSLKFRASGPPSLQWEQFF

V: TRBV29-1
D: TRBD2
size: many
J: TRBJ2-2
DNA: TGCAGCGTCAATATTGGACTAGCGGGAAAGACCGGGGAGCTGTTTTTT
CDR3: CSVNIGLAGKTGELFF

V: TRBV7-8
D: NA
size: many
J: TRBJ2-2
DNA: TGTGCCAGCAGCTTAGTGACGAGGCCGACCGGGGAGCTGTTTTTT
CDR3: CASSLVTRPTGELFF

V: TRBV30
D: TRBD1
size: few
J: TRBJ2-7
DNA: TGTGCCTGGAGTTTTGGACAGGGTTTAAACTCCTACGAGCAGTACTTC
CDR3: CAWSFGQGLNSYEQYF

V: TRBV3-1
D: NA
size: many
J: TRBJ2-7
DNA: TGTGCCAGCGAAGATCGGTTCTACGAGCAGTACTTC
CDR3: CASEDRFYEQYF

V: TRBV6-2/TRBV6-3
D: NA
size: many
J: TRBJ2-7
DNA: TGTGCCAGCAGTTACTCCGACATAGCCTACGAGCAGTACTTC
CDR3: CASSYSDIAYEQYF

V: TRBV5-1
D: NA
size: many
J: TRBJ2-1
DNA: TGCGCCAGCAGCGGCCCCTGGGGCGGGAACTACAATGAGCAGTTCTTC
CDR3: CASSGPWGGNYNEQFF

V: TRBV12-3/TRBV12-4
D: NA
size: many
J: TRBJ1-2
DNA: TGTGCCAGCAGTTTAAAGGTTAACTATGGCTACACCTTC
CDR3: CASSLKVNYGYTF

V: TRBV5-1
D: TRBD1
size: many
J: TRBJ2-3
DNA: TGCGCCAGCAGCTTGGTCGGGGACAGGGGAGATACGCAGTATTTT
CDR3: CASSLVGDRGDTQYF

V: TRBV3-1
D: NA
size: many
J: TRBJ1-4
DNA: TGTGCCAGCAGCCTACAGACAGTGCGTAAACTGTTTTTT
CDR3: CASSLQTVRKLFF

V: TRBV5-4
D: NA
size: NA
J: TRBJ2-1
DNA: TGTGCCAGCAGCATAGGGGCTGAGCAGTTCTTC
CDR3: CASSIGAEQFF